The 27 T cell receptor beta chains listed next were all sequenced from one sample in a study of T cell repertoires in cytomegalovirus infection. TCRdb re-called the reads through MiXCR, storing one row per CDR3 protein. The sample records about 240,000 distinct CDR3 sequences, 12% being singletons. The specimen sequenced was PBMCs. Receptors were obtained from a human donor in good health (CMV status not recorded). Some clones in this sample may be carry-over from other donors' samples.

CDR3 amino acids: CASSLAVPGTVYNEQFF. DNA for the CDR3: TGTGCCAGCAGCTTAGCGGTCCCGGGGACAGTATACAATGAGCAGTTCTTC. The chain carries TRBV7-9 and TRBJ2-1; 7 bases fit TRBD1. Losses at the gene ends were 0 bases for V and 4 bases for J; bases not matched to a gene: 9. In germline, CDR1 is SEHNR, CDR2 FQNEAQ (reference sequence). The CDR3 length is 17 residues.

The chain couples TRBV12-3 or TRBV12-4 to TRBJ2-3; TRBD2 might be the D (6 bases). This CDR3 is built from 12 residues. Trimming took off 6 bases at V and 8 bases at J, with 12 bases between the two ends. Here the CDR3 reads CASSPPGVTQYF. The CDR3 DNA follows: TGTGCCAGCAGCCCCCCGGGAGTTACGCAGTATTTT.

There are many counts of this clonotype. The V and J genes are TRBV7-2 and TRBJ2-7; TRBD2 agrees at 9 bases. The V gene end was trimmed by 5 bases and the J gene end by 0 bases; junction bases not matched to a gene: 8. This CDR3 comprises 16 residues. Germline V gene data show CDR1 as SGHTA and CDR2 as FQGNSA. The CDR3 nucleotides are TGTGCCAGCAGCCTTGCTAGCGGGGTAAGCTCCTACGAGCAGTACTTC. This gives the protein CASSLASGVSSYEQYF.

The chain is built from TRBV9 and TRBJ2-1, with D possibly TRBD1 on 7 matching bases. Germline-derived CDR1 and CDR2 are SGDLS and YYNGEE. The V and J ends lost 3 bases and 8 bases respectively, with 18 bases between them. CDR3 length: 15 amino acids. The CDR3 region is CASSAQVSGGYEQFF. CDR3 nucleotides: TGTGCCAGCAGCGCCCAGGTGTCAGGGGGGTATGAGCAGTTCTTC.

A few counts support this clonotype. DNA of the CDR3: TGCAGCGTTGGGGACAGGGGCGGTGAAAAACTGTTTTTT. It codes for CSVGDRGGEKLFF. The chain has TRBV29-1 and TRBJ1-4; 10 bases agree with TRBD1. Looked up from germline, CDR1 is SQVTM and CDR2 is ANQGSEA. J gave up 7 bases and V 4 bases, and 3 bases lay outside the gene matches. The CDR3 extends over 13 amino acids. Combining the CDR3 with reference TRBV29-1 and TRBJ1-4 gives the whole variable domain SAVISQKPSRDICQRGTSLTIQCQVDSQVTMMFWYRQQPGQSLTLIATANQGSEATYESGFVIDKFPISRPNLTFSTLTVSNMSPEDSSIYLCSVGDRGGEKLFFGSGTQLSVL.

CDR3 region: CASSEVRVNSPLHF. DNA of the CDR3: TGTGCCAGCAGTGAAGTACGGGTAAATTCACCCCTCCACTTT. This chain links TRBV2 with TRBJ1-6, with unresolved D. Trimming left V 1 base short and J 7 bases short, with 8 bases between. CDR3 length: 14 residues. CDR1 and CDR2 (germline): SNHLY, FYNNEI.

This clonotype came up many times. The CDR3 here is CASSLGQPGLAGTGELFF. The CDR3 nucleotides are TGTGCCAGCAGTTTGGGCCAACCGGGACTAGCGGGAACCGGGGAGCTGTTTTTT. The chain couples TRBV28 to TRBJ2-2; TRBD2 matches 13 bases. From germline, CDR1 is MDHEN and CDR2 SYDVKM. The V segment lost 3 bases and the J segment 5 bases; nucleotides outside the gene matches: 9. The CDR3 runs to 18 residues.

In its sample, this clonotype was seen many times. V usage is TRBV7-8 and J usage is TRBJ2-3; 14 positions agree with TRBD2. J was trimmed by 8 bases and V by 1 base; bases with no gene match: 5. Germline-derived CDR1 and CDR2 are SGHVS and FQNEAQ. This CDR3 has 16 amino acids. This CDR3 is CASSLGLAGGRGTQYF. The CDR3 nucleotides are TGTGCCAGCAGCTTAGGACTAGCGGGAGGGCGGGGTACGCAGTATTTT.

At least ten counts were recorded for this clonotype. The chain is built from TRBV6-2 or TRBV6-3 and TRBJ2-3; D is perhaps TRBD2 (6 bases). Germline CDR1 and CDR2: MNHEY and SVGEGT. The CDR3 runs 13 residues. Trimming stripped 6 bases from V and 4 bases from J, with 11 bases between. The CDR3 loop is CASRPGTPDTQYF. The DNA of the CDR3 is TGTGCCAGCAGACCCGGGACTCCAGATACGCAGTATTTT.

This clonotype was observed at least ten times. This chain joins TRBV5-5 and TRBJ2-2, with D perhaps assigned TRBD1 or TRBD2 (5 bases each). Germline V gene data show CDR1 as SGHKS and CDR2 as YYEKEE (reference sequence). V lost 6 bases, J lost 2 bases, and 23 bases lay in between. This CDR3 has 18 amino acids. CDR3 nucleotides: TGTGCCAGCAACCTCCTGGGTGCGGGCCAGGGAAACACCGGGGAGCTGTTTTTT. The encoded protein is CASNLLGAGQGNTGELFF.

This clonotype was recorded at least ten times. The V call is TRBV7-3, the J call TRBJ2-1; 8 nucleotides align to TRBD1. There are 13 residues in the CDR3. J gave up 15 bases and V 4 bases, and 11 bases lay outside the gene matches. CDR1 is SGHTA, CDR2 FQGTGA, per germline. The CDR3 region is CASSYRTGKDPFF. Here the CDR3 DNA reads TGTGCCAGCAGCTATCGGACAGGGAAGGATCCGTTCTTC.

This clonotype came up many times. The CDR3 is CSATGPRGGLYRNQPQHF. CDR3 bases: TGCAGTGCCACCGGGCCGAGAGGAGGGCTTTATCGCAATCAGCCCCAGCATTTT. The chain uses TRBV20-1 and TRBJ1-5; D not certain. Germline lookup yields CDR1 DFQATT and CDR2 SNEGSKA (reference sequence). Trimming pared 6 bases from V and 2 bases from J, leaving 26 bases between. This CDR3 is built from 18 residues.

Note on this clonotype: Just one base apart from a much larger clone, this may be a read error. The chain recombines TRBV19 with TRBJ1-3; weak D call: TRBD1 (6 bases). Germline-derived CDR1 and CDR2 are LNHDA and SQIVND (reference sequence). The CDR3 consists of 15 residues. The CDR3 protein is CASSIDRGSANTIYF. DNA for the CDR3: TGTGCCAGTAGTATAGACAGGGGCTCTGCAAACACCATATATTTT.

This clonotype was seen at least ten times. V and J are TRBV7-2 and TRBJ2-1, with 11 nucleotides matching TRBD2. V trimming: 5 bases; J trimming: 9 bases; junction bases outside the gene matches: 9. The CDR3 length is 15 residues. Germline V gene sequence: CDR1 SGHTA, CDR2 FQGNSA. CDR3 sequence: CASSTISGGVGEQFF. The CDR3 region has the DNA TGTGCCAGCAGCACGATTAGCGGGGGGGTGGGTGAGCAGTTCTTC.

The table lists this clonotype with many counts. The V call is TRBV6-2 or TRBV6-3, the J call TRBJ2-5, with 8 bases matching TRBD2. Trimming took 6 bases from V and 3 from J; bases not matched to a gene: 3. CDR1 is MNHEY, CDR2 SVGEGT, per germline. CDR3 length equals 13 residues. CDR3 sequence reads: CASRKLAEETQYF. The CDR3 DNA reads as TGTGCCAGCAGGAAACTAGCGGAAGAGACCCAGTACTTC.

This clonotype was counted only a few times. The chain carries TRBV9 and TRBJ2-2; 8 bases agree with TRBD2. The germline gives CDR1 SGDLS, CDR2 YYNGEE. The CDR3 is 18 amino acids. V shed 0 bases and J 0 bases; nucleotides not matched to a gene: 7. The DNA for the CDR3 is TGTGCCAGCAGCGTAGATGGGGGTAGCGGGACGAACACCGGGGAGCTGTTTTTT. Encoded protein: CASSVDGGSGTNTGELFF.

This clonotype showed up many times. The chain carries TRBV7-2 and TRBJ2-7; D not resolved. Germline V CDR1 and CDR2: SGHTA, FQGNSA. V lost 1 base and J lost 5, with 3 bases in between. The CDR3 runs to 11 residues. For the CDR3, the DNA is TGTGCCAGCAGCTTAGACCACGAGCAGTACTTC. It encodes CASSLDHEQYF.

The chain links TRBV20-1 to TRBJ1-1; weak D call: TRBD1 (5 bases). Germline-derived CDR1 and CDR2 are DFQATT and SNEGSKA (reference sequence). The CDR3 loop spans 14 amino acids. V lost 6 bases and J 0 bases, leaving 14 bases between the germline ends. The CDR3 protein is CSAFGTPLNTEAFF. The CDR3, as DNA: TGCAGTGCCTTCGGGACGCCCCTGAACACTGAAGCTTTCTTT.

This clonotype has more than one count but fewer than ten. The J gene is TRBJ2-2, the V gene TRBV6-6, with D perhaps TRBD1 (5 bases). V was clipped by 5 bases and J by 0 bases, with 10 bases between them. This CDR3 contains 15 residues. In germline, CDR1 is MNHNY, CDR2 SVGAGI (reference sequence). In DNA form, the CDR3 reads TGTGCCAGCAGTCTCGACAGTCCGAACACCGGGGAGCTGTTTTTT. Translation: CASSLDSPNTGELFF.

CDR3 sequence: CASSSYLGQGYNEQFF. Here the CDR3 DNA reads TGTGCCAGCAGTTCCTATTTAGGACAGGGGTACAATGAGCAGTTCTTC. This chain uses TRBV6-5 with TRBJ2-1; TRBD1 aligns across 9 bases. The CDR3 has 16 residues. Per germline, CDR1 MNHEY and CDR2 SVGAGI. The V and J ends lost 4 bases and 4 bases, in that order; junction bases with no gene match: 8.

This clonotype was counted a few times. The chain uses TRBV7-3 and TRBJ1-1, with 7 bases fitting TRBD1. With V trimmed by 2 bases and J by 4 bases, 4 bases remained unmatched. CDR3 size: 14 residues. Germline V CDR1 and CDR2: SGHTA, FQGTGA. CDR3 sequence (DNA): TGTGCCAGCAGCTTATTCCAGGGGGGCACTGAAGCTTTCTTT. This translates into CASSLFQGGTEAFF.

This clonotype was counted ten times or more. V gene TRBV25-1 combines with J gene TRBJ1-1; D remains ambiguous. The CDR3 has 16 residues. V lost 3 bases and J 1 base, leaving 15 bases between the germline ends. Per the germline V gene, CDR1 is MGHDK and CDR2 is SYGVNS. This CDR3 is CASSDNSARPNTEAFF. The CDR3 nucleotides are TGTGCCAGCAGTGATAATTCAGCCAGGCCGAACACTGAAGCTTTCTTT.

This clonotype was found many times. V usage is TRBV7-2 and J usage is TRBJ2-5; 7 bases agree with TRBD1. Germline CDR1 SGHTA, CDR2 FQGNSA. V lost 7 bases, J lost 4 bases, and 12 bases stayed unmatched. This CDR3 contains 15 residues. Here the CDR3 reads CASTTPPGQAETQYF. In DNA, the CDR3 is TGTGCCAGCACCACCCCCCCCGGACAGGCAGAGACCCAGTACTTC.

The genes are TRBV28 and TRBJ2-1; 7 bases map to TRBD1. CDR3 length: 16 amino acids. The germline CDR1 and CDR2 sequences are MDHEN and SYDVKM. The V segment lost 8 bases and the J segment 0 bases; nucleotides outside the gene matches: 10. The CDR3 nucleotides are TGTGCCAGCTACAGCCTACAGGGGAGCTCCTACAATGAGCAGTTCTTC. Protein product: CASYSLQGSSYNEQFF.

The sample holds many counts of this clonotype. The rearrangement uses TRBV7-2 and TRBJ1-5, with 10 bases fitting TRBD1. CDR3 length: 15 residues. The germline V gene encodes CDR1 SGHTA and CDR2 FQGNSA. The V gene end was trimmed by 5 bases and the J gene end by 6 bases; junction bases not matched to a gene: 7. CDR3 DNA sequence: TGTGCCAGCAGCACAAGACAGGGGGCCAGTCAGCCCCAGCATTTT. This sequence encodes CASSTRQGASQPQHF.

This clonotype came up many times. The V and J genes are TRBV7-2 and TRBJ1-3; 7 bases map to TRBD1. Trimming took 4 bases from V and 1 from J; bases not matched to a gene: 4. CDR1 and CDR2 (germline): SGHTA, FQGNSA. CDR3 length: 15 amino acids. The CDR3: CASSSLRGSGNTIYF. The CDR3 DNA is TGTGCCAGCAGCTCCCTCAGGGGGTCTGGAAACACCATATATTTT.

This clonotype occurred many times. This sequence joins TRBV7-2 and TRBJ2-2; 15 bases line up with TRBD2. The CDR3 is 17 residues long. With V trimmed by 5 bases and J by 6 bases, 7 bases remained unmatched. Germline CDR1 and CDR2: SGHTA and FQGNSA. DNA for the CDR3: TGTGCCAGCAGCCGGACTAGCGGGAGGGCCATAGCCGGGGAGCTGTTTTTT. Translated, it gives CASSRTSGRAIAGELFF.